The 15 T cell receptor beta chains in this list originate from one sample, sequenced in a study of molecular identifiers for immune sequencing clone quantification. TCRdb processed the PCR reads anew with MiXCR; each CDR3 protein has one entry. This sample has more than 250,000 distinct CDR3 sequences, with about a fifth found just once. The sample comprised naive CD8+ T cells from blood, with Jurkat cell RNA spiked in. Subset noted: FACS-sorted CD8+CD4-CCR7+CD45RA+ naive T cells. The receptors were gathered from a human donor in good health. Some libraries in this study had Jurkat cell RNA spiked in.

V and J are TRBV6-2 or TRBV6-3 and TRBJ1-1; D gene unclear. Germline-derived CDR1 and CDR2 are MNHEY and SVGEGT. The CDR3 loop spans 14 amino acids. V dropped 6 bases and J dropped 6 bases, with 17 bases sitting between them. CDR3: CASSPGSFASEAFF. The CDR3 nucleotides are TGTGCCAGCAGCCCAGGTTCTTTTGCCTCTGAAGCTTTCTTT.

This clonotype was seen a few times. The chain joins TRBV20-1 to TRBJ2-1; no clear D gene. Trimming removed 8 bases from V and 1 base from J, with 15 bases in between. The V gene's germline CDR1 is DFQATT and CDR2 SNEGSKA (reference sequence). CDR3 size: 14 residues. Here the CDR3 reads CSLKKGSSYNEQFF. The CDR3 DNA reads TGCAGTCTCAAGAAGGGCTCATCCTACAATGAGCAGTTCTTC.

This clonotype was counted only a few times. Just one base apart from a much larger clone, this may be a read error. The chain carries TRBV7-9 and TRBJ2-7, with D tentatively TRBD2 (6 bases). The CDR3 contains 16 residues. Germline V gene data show CDR1 as SEHNR and CDR2 as FQNEAQ (reference sequence). The DNA of the CDR3 is TGTGCCAGCAGCCCGCGGGATCCCAGGGAACCCTACGGGCAGTACTTC. Its translation: CASSPRDPREPYGQYF.

The V and J genes are TRBV5-1 and TRBJ1-1; tentatively, D is TRBD1 (6 bases). Germline V gene data show CDR1 as SGHRS and CDR2 as YFSETQ. This CDR3 region has 16 residues. The V gene lost 3 bases and the J gene lost 0 bases, with 15 bases spanning the gap. The CDR3: CASSSSGDFLNTEAFF. The CDR3 DNA reads TGCGCCAGCAGCTCCTCAGGGGATTTCCTGAACACTGAAGCTTTCTTT.

The table lists this clonotype with many counts. The rearrangement links TRBV7-9 to TRBJ2-7; D is ambiguous. The CDR3 totals 15 residues. In germline, CDR1 is SEHNR, CDR2 FQNEAQ (reference sequence). Deletions cut 2 bases from V and 0 bases from J, with 11 bases between. The CDR3 DNA reads TGTGCCAGCAGCTTATATCCAGCTAACTCCTACGAGCAGTACTTC. Its translation: CASSLYPANSYEQYF. Supplemented by reference TRBV7-9 and TRBJ2-7, the full variable domain reads DTGVSQNPRHKITKRGQNVTFRCDPISEHNRLYWYRQTLGQGPEFLTYFQNEAQLEKSRLLSDRFSAERPKGSFSTLEIQRTEQGDSAMYLCASSLYPANSYEQYFGPGTRLTVT.

This clonotype turned up a few times. The gene calls are TRBV12-3 or TRBV12-4 and TRBJ2-1; no clear D gene. CDR3 length equals 13 residues. The V end was cut by 4 bases, the J end by 6 bases, with 10 bases between. CDR3 coding DNA: TGTGCCAGCAGTTCCGCTGCGCCCAATGAGCAGTTCTTC. The encoded protein is CASSSAAPNEQFF.

A note on this clonotype: A much larger clone lies a single base off, so this may be a read error. The chain uses TRBV4-3 and TRBJ1-3, with D possibly matching TRBD1 (5 bases). This CDR3 spans 16 amino acids. Per the germline V gene, CDR1 is LGHNA and CDR2 is YSLEER. The CDR3, as DNA: TGCGCCAGCAGCCAGGGATTCGGGGGTGTTGGAAACACCACATATTTT. As protein: CASSQGFGGVGNTTYF.

This clonotype has a count of ten or more. The CDR3 coding sequence is TGTGCCAGCAGTGACACCGGGACAGGGTACTACGAGCAGTACTTC. This translates into CASSDTGTGYYEQYF. This chain connects TRBV6-1 to TRBJ2-7, with TRBD1 identical over 9 bases. The CDR3 runs 15 residues. V shed 3 bases, J shed 3 bases, and the junction held 6 bases outside the gene matches. From germline, CDR1 is MNHNS and CDR2 SASEGT.

Points on this clonotype: A single base separates this from a much larger clone, so it may be a read error. V gene TRBV27 combines with J gene TRBJ1-1, with D unresolved. This CDR3 is 14 amino acids long. The V end lost 4 bases, the J end lost 2 bases, and 11 bases lay between the germline ends. CDR1 MNHEY and CDR2 SMNVEV come from the germline V gene (reference sequence). In DNA form, the CDR3 reads TGTGCCAGCAGTTCATTAGCGGATAACACTGAAGCTTTCTTT. Amino acids: CASSSLADNTEAFF.

This clonotype was picked up many times. The CDR3 sequence: CASSFGLFTDTQYF. The DNA for the CDR3 is TGTGCCAGCAGCTTTGGCCTATTCACAGATACGCAGTATTTT. This chain links TRBV7-2 with TRBJ2-3; D is uncertain. The V end was cut by 3 bases, the J end by 2 bases, with 9 bases between. This CDR3 has 14 amino acids. The germline gives CDR1 SGHTA, CDR2 FQGNSA.

About this clonotype: Just one base apart from a much larger clone, this may be a read error. The V call is TRBV23-1, the J call TRBJ1-1; D gene unclear. TRBV23-1 is identified as an open reading frame with a role that is uncertain. The CDR3 has 17 residues. CDR3 amino acids: CACSQSWQARTNTEAFF. The CDR3, as DNA: TGCGCCTGCAGTCAATCGTGGCAGGCGAGGACGAACACTGAAGCTTTCTTT.

In its sample, this clonotype was seen a few times. The CDR3 does not close with the conserved phenylalanine or tryptophan, likely indicating a read error. The genes are TRBV6-5 and TRBJ2-7, with TRBD2 identical over 16 bases. V shed 2 bases, J shed 6 bases, and the junction held 1 base outside the gene matches. This CDR3 spans 15 amino acids. The germline CDR1 and CDR2 sequences are MNHEY and SVGAGI. For the CDR3, the DNA is TGTGCCAGCAGTTACGGGACTAGCGGGAGGGGCGAGCAGTACCTC. Its protein product is CASSYGTSGRGEQYL.

This clonotype was recorded a few times. The chain uses TRBV19 and TRBJ1-2; no reliable D call. CDR3 length equals 11 residues. V shed 3 bases and J shed 7 bases, with 6 bases lying between them. CDR1 is LNHDA, CDR2 SQIVND, per germline (reference sequence). CDR3 DNA sequence: TGTGCCAGTAGTATTGGAGGTGGCTACACCTTC. Amino acids: CASSIGGGYTF.

The chain links TRBV7-9 to TRBJ2-7; 7 nucleotides match TRBD2. Trimming took 5 bases from V and 2 from J; bases not matched to a gene: 6. CDR1 is SEHNR and CDR2 is FQNEAQ in the germline V gene (reference sequence). The CDR3 has 14 amino acids. CDR3 in DNA: TGTGCCAGCAGCCCAACAGCGGGAACCTACGAGCAGTACTTC. The encoded protein is CASSPTAGTYEQYF. Full variable domain (missing parts from reference TRBV7-9 and TRBJ2-7): DTGVSQNPRHKITKRGQNVTFRCDPISEHNRLYWYRQTLGQGPEFLTYFQNEAQLEKSRLLSDRFSAERPKGSFSTLEIQRTEQGDSAMYLCASSPTAGTYEQYFGPGTRLTVT.

This clonotype was picked up a small number of times. The chain uses TRBV4-3 and TRBJ1-2; D possibly corresponds to TRBD1 (5 bases). V lost 0 bases and J lost 3, with 14 bases in between. Germline V gene sequence: CDR1 LGHNA, CDR2 YSLEER. The CDR3 totals 16 residues. The CDR3 DNA reads TGCGCCAGCAGCCAAGATTCTGCCGGGGCGTACTATGGCTACACCTTC. Encoded protein: CASSQDSAGAYYGYTF.